A selection of T cell receptor beta chains follows, all from one sample in a study of cytomegalovirus exposure and HLA in healthy donors. The method was immunoSEQ multiplex PCR; TCRdb's version includes in-frame clones alone and lacks a portion of them. The table includes 130,000 to 150,000 clones, roughly 75% detected once. The specimen was PBMCs. These receptors were collected from a man aged 25 to 45 in good health and CMV-seronegative. CDR3s include the opening cysteine and the closing phenylalanine or tryptophan. A D gene is named only where the DNA matches it firmly. Only some rows state a clone size, as once, few, many or a class for expanded clones.

d_call: TRBD1
j_call: TRBJ2-7
v_call: TRBV27
clone_size: .
cdr3_nt: TGTGCCAGCAGTAGGGGACAGGAGATATTCTACGAGCAGTACTTC
cdr3_aa: CASSRGQEIFYEQYF

d_call: .
j_call: TRBJ2-4
v_call: TRBV5-6
clone_size: .
cdr3_nt: TGTGCCAGCAGCTTCTGGACAGAACTAGCCAAAAACATTCAGTACTTC
cdr3_aa: CASSFWTELAKNIQYF

d_call: .
j_call: TRBJ2-1
v_call: TRBV5-4
clone_size: .
cdr3_nt: TGTGCCAGCAGTTTTAGACAGGACAATGAGCAGTTCTTC
cdr3_aa: CASSFRQDNEQFF

d_call: TRBD1
j_call: TRBJ1-1
v_call: TRBV10-3
clone_size: .
cdr3_nt: TGTGCCATCAGTGATATGGACAGGGGGCAATCTGAAGCTTTCTTT
cdr3_aa: CAISDMDRGQSEAFF

d_call: TRBD1
j_call: TRBJ1-1
v_call: TRBV6-1
clone_size: .
cdr3_nt: TGTGCCAGCAGCAGATCAGGGGGTGCGAGCACTGAAGCTTTCTTT
cdr3_aa: CASSRSGGASTEAFF

d_call: .
j_call: TRBJ2-5
v_call: TRBV5-1
clone_size: once
cdr3_nt: TGCGCCAGCAGCTTCCGCTCCACGGGGACACTTCAAGAGACCCAGTACTTC
cdr3_aa: CASSFRSTGTLQETQYF

d_call: .
j_call: TRBJ1-5
v_call: TRBV6-5
clone_size: .
cdr3_nt: TGTGCCAGCAGTACTAGTACAGGAGGGAATCAGCCCCAGAATTTT
cdr3_aa: CASSTSTGGNQPQNF

d_call: TRBD2
j_call: TRBJ2-7
v_call: TRBV4-1
clone_size: .
cdr3_nt: TGCGCCAGCAGCCAAGGACTAGCGGGAGCAGCGTACGAGCAGTACTTC
cdr3_aa: CASSQGLAGAAYEQYF

d_call: .
j_call: TRBJ2-6
v_call: TRBV5-4
clone_size: .
cdr3_nt: TGTGCCAGCAGCTTGTACGGGATTGCTGGGGCCAACGTCCTGACTTTC
cdr3_aa: CASSLYGIAGANVLTF

d_call: .
j_call: TRBJ1-1
v_call: TRBV7-9
clone_size: few
cdr3_nt: TGTGCCAGCAGTTATCTAGGGAACACTGAAGCTTTCTTT
cdr3_aa: CASSYLGNTEAFF

d_call: .
j_call: TRBJ2-1
v_call: TRBV6-5
clone_size: .
cdr3_nt: TGTGCCAGCAGTTACCGCGGGACTCTTACCGGCGAGCAGTTCTTC
cdr3_aa: CASSYRGTLTGEQFF